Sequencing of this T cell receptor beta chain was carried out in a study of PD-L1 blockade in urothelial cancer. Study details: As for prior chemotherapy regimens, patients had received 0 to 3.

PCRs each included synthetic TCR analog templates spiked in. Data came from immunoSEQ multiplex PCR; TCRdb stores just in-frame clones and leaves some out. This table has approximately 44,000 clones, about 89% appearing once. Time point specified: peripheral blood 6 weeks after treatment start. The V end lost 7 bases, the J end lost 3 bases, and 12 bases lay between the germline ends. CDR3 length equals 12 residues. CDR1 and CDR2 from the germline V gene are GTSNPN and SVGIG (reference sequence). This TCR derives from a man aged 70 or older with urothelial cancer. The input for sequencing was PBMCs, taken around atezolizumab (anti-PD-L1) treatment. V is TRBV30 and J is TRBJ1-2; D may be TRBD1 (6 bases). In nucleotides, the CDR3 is TGTGCCTTACAGGGCGGGCACTATGGCTACACCTTC. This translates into CALQGGHYGYTF. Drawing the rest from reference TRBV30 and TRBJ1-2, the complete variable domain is SQTIHQWPATLVQPVGSPLSLECTVEGTSNPNLYWYRQAAGRGLQLLFYSVGIGQISSEVPQNLSASRPQDRQFILSSKKLLLSDSGFYLCALQGGHYGYTFGSGTRLTVV.